These 23 T cell receptor beta chains were all obtained from the same sample, sequenced in a study of early T cells in non-severe SARS-CoV-2 infection (dated by TCRdb to the early 2020s). The receptor library was made with 5' RACE. Sequencing used a NextSeq 500. Through fastp at Q25 and MiXCR, TCRdb rebuilt clones from the public reads, retaining in-frame beta chains. Merged by CDR3 protein, the rows form single entries marked with the most common genes and DNA. The table for this sample lists fewer than 60,000 distinct CDR3 sequences; roughly 9.3% of them were counted only once. About 16% of the sample rests with the top ten. Sequencing was carried out using whole blood. All receptors come from an adult who was a healthcare worker with PCR-confirmed SARS-CoV-2 infection or an uninfected control (not recorded which).

This clonotype was seen a few times. The chain employs TRBV20-1 and TRBJ2-2; 16 nucleotides align to TRBD2. The ends lost 6 bases at V and 4 bases at J; junction bases unmatched: 2. Germline CDR1 and CDR2: DFQATT and SNEGSKA (reference sequence). The CDR3 totals 15 residues. The CDR3 region has the DNA TGCAGTGCCGGGACTAGCGGGAGGGCCACCGGGGAGCTGTTTTTT. Its translation: CSAGTSGRATGELFF.

This sequence joins TRBV9 and TRBJ2-1; 7 bases map to TRBD2. Germline CDR1 is SGDLS and CDR2 is YYNGEE. The CDR3 sequence is 15 residues long. With V trimmed by 4 bases and J by 2 bases, 6 bases remained unmatched. CDR3 sequence (DNA): TGTGCCAGCAGCCCGGGAGGTCTGACCTACAATGAGCAGTTCTTC. Translating it yields CASSPGGLTYNEQFF.

V usage is TRBV7-2 and J usage is TRBJ2-7; a weak D match, TRBD2 (5 bases). Deletions cut 2 bases from V and 3 bases from J, with 11 bases between. The germline gives CDR1 SGHTA, CDR2 FQGNSA. The CDR3 sequence is 14 residues long. CDR3 DNA: TGTGCCAGCAGCTTAAACGCCCGGGGCTACGAGCAGTACTTC. This translates into CASSLNARGYEQYF. The full variable domain, its missing parts supplied by reference TRBV7-2 and TRBJ2-7, is GAGVSQSPSNKVTEKGKDVELRCDPISGHTALYWYRQSLGQGLEFLIYFQGNSAPDKSGLPSDRFSAERTGGSVSTLTIQRTQQEDSAVYLCASSLNARGYEQYFGPGTRLTVT.

This clonotype came up many times. The V and J genes are TRBV20-1 and TRBJ2-5; D is unclear. V shed 5 bases and J shed 5 bases, with 12 bases lying between them. The CDR3 spans 12 residues. Germline-derived CDR1 and CDR2 are DFQATT and SNEGSKA (reference sequence). For the CDR3, the DNA is TGCAGTGCTGGGCTTAGTGTGGAGACCCAGTACTTC. Protein: CSAGLSVETQYF.

This clonotype showed up just a few times. The V gene is TRBV28, the J gene TRBJ2-5, with D possibly TRBD2 on 5 matching bases. The V end lost 2 bases, the J end lost 9 bases, and 10 bases lay between the germline ends. The length of the CDR3 is 12 residues. Germline lookup yields CDR1 MDHEN and CDR2 SYDVKM. Written as DNA, the CDR3 is TGTGCCAGCAGTTTACTAGCAGCCTCCCAGTACTTC. It yields the protein CASSLLAASQYF.

This clonotype was observed many times. The rearrangement uses TRBV27 and TRBJ2-1; 7 nucleotides line up with TRBD1. CDR3 length equals 15 residues. Germline-derived CDR1 and CDR2 are MNHEY and SMNVEV (reference sequence). The trim removed 3 bases at V and 6 bases at J, leaving 8 bases unmatched. This chain's CDR3 is CASSFRQGSRNEQFF. The CDR3 coding sequence is TGTGCCAGCAGTTTCCGACAGGGCAGCCGCAATGAGCAGTTCTTC.

This clonotype was observed many times. The rearrangement uses TRBV9 and TRBJ2-5; 8 nucleotides match TRBD2. The junction had 12 bases not matched to a gene; V was cut back by 3 bases and J by 5 bases. The CDR3 is 16 residues long. Germline lookup yields CDR1 SGDLS and CDR2 YYNGEE. In DNA, the CDR3 is TGTGCCAGCAGCGCAGGGACTAGGGGTCAGGCCGAGACCCAGTACTTC. Its protein is CASSAGTRGQAETQYF.

This clonotype was found many times. The chain links TRBV7-2 to TRBJ2-4, with D perhaps matching TRBD1 (6 bases). There are 18 residues in the CDR3. With 0 bases removed from V and 3 bases from J, the gap between germline ends came to 18 bases. The germline V gene has CDR1 SGHTA and CDR2 FQGNSA. The CDR3, as DNA: TGTGCCAGCAGCTTAGCGTTTGCAGGGGCCCTCATCAAAAACATTCAGTACTTC. Amino acids: CASSLAFAGALIKNIQYF.

This clonotype was counted at least ten times. V gene TRBV12-3 or TRBV12-4 combines with J gene TRBJ2-1; 10 nucleotides align to TRBD2. The J segment lost 4 bases and the V segment lost 6 bases, leaving 9 bases of the junction unmatched. The CDR3 is 16 residues long. CDR3 sequence reads: CASSQISGRLYNEQFF. CDR3 DNA sequence: TGTGCCAGCAGCCAAATTAGCGGGAGGCTTTACAATGAGCAGTTCTTC.

The chain combines TRBV11-2 with TRBJ2-1; perhaps TRBD2 as D (6 bases). Per germline, CDR1 SGHAT and CDR2 FQNNGV. This CDR3 spans 13 amino acids. V was clipped by 4 bases and J by 4 bases, with 8 bases between them. The CDR3 region is CASSSGTYNEQFF. The DNA for the CDR3 is TGTGCCAGCAGCTCAGGGACTTACAATGAGCAGTTCTTC.

This clonotype was counted only a few times. The V gene is TRBV7-3, the J gene TRBJ2-7; tentative D call: TRBD1 (7 bases). This CDR3 region has 14 residues. In germline, CDR1 is SGHTA, CDR2 FQGTGA. The V and J ends lost 5 bases and 2 bases respectively, with 13 bases between them. The CDR3 DNA reads as TGTGCCAGCAGCCCGGGGGACAGCCCCTACGAGCAGTACTTC. Amino acid sequence: CASSPGDSPYEQYF.

The table lists this clonotype with a few counts. This sequence joins TRBV13 and TRBJ2-7, with 8 bases that match TRBD2. Unmatched junction bases numbered 8, after V lost 3 bases and J lost 4 bases. The germline CDR1 and CDR2 sequences are PRHDT and FYEKMQ (reference sequence). The CDR3 is 15 residues long. The CDR3 spells CASSFLSGDTYEQYF. In DNA form, the CDR3 reads TGTGCCAGCAGCTTCCTTAGCGGGGACACTTACGAGCAGTACTTC.

This clonotype turned up a few times. The V gene is TRBV29-1, the J gene TRBJ2-5; a possible D gene is TRBD1 (5 bases). CDR3 length equals 15 residues. V lost 3 bases and J 4 bases, leaving 18 bases between the germline ends. Germline assignment: CDR1 SQVTM and CDR2 ANQGSEA. The CDR3 here is CSVERQTGIGETQYF. CDR3 sequence (DNA): TGCAGCGTTGAGAGACAAACAGGTATAGGAGAGACCCAGTACTTC.

This clonotype was observed at least ten times. J is TRBJ2-1 and V is TRBV7-2; the D gene is possibly TRBD1 (6 bases). Deletions cut 6 bases from V and 6 bases from J, with 18 bases between. CDR1 is SGHTA, CDR2 FQGNSA, per germline. This CDR3 spans 15 amino acids. In DNA, the CDR3 is TGTGCCAGCAGTTGGTTGAGGACAGTCGCCAATGAGCAGTTCTTC. Translation: CASSWLRTVANEQFF.

Note on this clonotype: Given a much more abundant clone one base away, this may be a read error. This chain links TRBV15 with TRBJ2-4; 9 bases are a match to TRBD1. Germline V CDR1 and CDR2: LNHNV, YYDKDF (reference sequence). The CDR3 contains 16 residues. The CDR3 here is CATTRGRTGDKNIQYF. The CDR3 coding sequence is TGTGCCACCACCAGAGGCCGGACAGGGGACAAAAACATTCAGTACTTC.

This clonotype appeared a few times. This chain links TRBV4-1 with TRBJ2-3; TRBD1 aligns across 9 bases. Looked up from germline, CDR1 is MGHRA and CDR2 is YSYEKL. The junction had 10 bases not matched to a gene; V was cut back by 3 bases and J by 3 bases. The CDR3 is 17 residues long. The CDR3 bases are TGCGCCAGCAGCCACCGAGGACAGGGGTCTGTTACAGATACGCAGTATTTT. Protein product: CASSHRGQGSVTDTQYF.

In its sample, this clonotype was seen many times. The CDR3 carries no conserved terminal phenylalanine or tryptophan, so it likely arises from a read error. No DNA is shown, since the ends of the CDR3 on it are uncertain; the CDR3 is the one TCRdb lists. J is TRBJ2-2 and V is TRBV6-1; the listed D gene, TRBD1, was not tested against the DNA. Germline V gene lookup returns CDR1 MNHNS and CDR2 SASEGT. The CDR3 length is 11 residues, termini included. CDR3 sequence: CASRSFGHGHI.

Notes on this clonotype: A clone one base away is much larger, so this may be a read error. This CDR3 is CASSSFVGDQPQHF. CDR3 DNA: TGCGCCAGCAGTAGTTTTGTGGGGGATCAGCCCCAGCATTTT. The chain carries TRBV10-2 and TRBJ1-5; a possible D gene is TRBD1 (5 bases). Deletions cut 5 bases from V and 5 bases from J, with 13 bases between. Per the germline V gene, CDR1 is WSHSY and CDR2 is SAAADI. The CDR3 has 14 residues.

This chain uses TRBV20-1 with TRBJ2-1; TRBD2 might be the D (5 bases). The CDR3 is 13 amino acids. Looked up from germline, CDR1 is DFQATT and CDR2 is SNEGSKA (reference sequence). V lost 1 base, J lost 8 bases, and 12 bases lay in between. CDR3 sequence (DNA): TGCAGTGCTAGAGGAAGAGGGCCCCATGAGCAGTTCTTC. Its protein product is CSARGRGPHEQFF.

The sample holds a few counts of this clonotype. V and J are TRBV9 and TRBJ2-1; 12 bases are a match to TRBD2. Germline CDR1 SGDLS, CDR2 YYNGEE. Germline trimming cut 0 bases from V and 8 bases from J; bases unmatched to any gene: 6. The CDR3 length is 16 residues. The CDR3 is CASSVGTSGNLDEQFF. In DNA form, the CDR3 reads TGTGCCAGCAGCGTAGGGACTAGCGGGAATCTGGATGAGCAGTTCTTC.

This clonotype has more than one count but fewer than ten. The chain employs TRBV6-2 or TRBV6-3 and TRBJ2-2, with D possibly being TRBD1 or TRBD2 (6 bases each). Trimming pared 6 bases from V and 6 bases from J, leaving 17 bases between. CDR1 MNHEY and CDR2 SVGEGT come from the germline V gene. The length of the CDR3 is 15 residues. The CDR3 nucleotides read TGTGCCAGCAGCATACAGGGAGGAACAGCCGGGGAGCTGTTTTTT. Translation gives CASSIQGGTAGELFF.

This clonotype appeared many times. V gene TRBV18 combines with J gene TRBJ1-5; no reliable D call. The V gene's germline CDR1 is KGHSH and CDR2 LQKENI. The CDR3 is 14 amino acids. With 2 bases removed from V and 6 bases from J, the gap between germline ends came to 11 bases. The CDR3 bases are TGTGCCAGCTCACCAAGGCAGGACGGTCAGCCCCAGCATTTT. Its protein product is CASSPRQDGQPQHF. The variable domain in full, with the rest retrieved from reference TRBV18 and TRBJ1-5, is NAGVMQNPRHLVRRRGQEARLRCSPMKGHSHVYWYRQLPEEGLKFMVYLQKENIIDESGMPKERFSAEFPKEGPSILRIQQVVRGDSAAYFCASSPRQDGQPQHFGDGTRLSIL.

This chain uses TRBV4-3 with TRBJ1-4; D unresolved. This CDR3 contains 15 residues. Trimming removed 0 bases at V and 0 bases at J, with 5 bases between. Germline-derived CDR1 and CDR2 are LGHNA and YSLEER. CDR3 amino acids: CASSQEISTNEKLFF. The CDR3 coding sequence is TGCGCCAGCAGCCAAGAGATATCAACTAATGAAAAACTGTTTTTT.